The present T cell receptor (beta chain) was sequenced within a study of chemoradiotherapy in HPV16-positive cancers. Concerning this clone itself: The antigen is undetermined.

From germline, CDR1 is SGHTA and CDR2 FQGNSA. The CDR3 consists of 15 residues. V was clipped by 5 bases and J by 4 bases; unmatched bases: 9. Over chemoradiotherapy, repertoires were sampled more than once. Study-wide findings and caveats: Non-HPV-specific T cells did not expand in tumors during treatment, whereas candidate HPV-specific clones and E7-related motifs did. For HPV16-positive patients, expanding HPV-responsive T cells associated with longer recurrence-free survival.

Produced via immunoSEQ multiplex PCR; TCRdb's table is partial and in-frame only. The sample lists 2,500 to 3,500 clones; roughly four fifths were seen once. This clonotype was sampled from a human donor with HPV-associated anogenital cancer. The source was tumor tissue, collected from a patient who underwent chemoradiotherapy. The J gene is TRBJ2-5, the V gene TRBV7-2; 8 bases map to TRBD2. The CDR3 loop reads CASSNSGGGGETQYF. The CDR3 DNA is TGTGCCAGCAGCAATTCGGGGGGGGGTGGAGAGACCCAGTACTTC.